Listed here are 17 T cell receptor beta chains from one sample, sequenced in a study of blood T cells in healthy people across ages. With a J-beta primer mix and a sample-barcoded 5' primer, a second PCR ran about 7 to 12 cycles. Via MiXCR, TCRdb re-called the 5' RACE reads, giving one row per CDR3 protein. This sample has about 1.5 million distinct CDR3 sequences, with 42% found just once. The sequencing sample was made of blood. The receptors come from a woman between 18 and 30 years old in good health.

This clonotype occurred many times. The chain recombines TRBV11-2 with TRBJ2-7; tentatively, D is TRBD2 (7 bases). The CDR3 contains 16 residues. Trimming took off 5 bases at V and 5 bases at J, with 22 bases between the two ends. CDR1 and CDR2 from the germline V gene are SGHAT and FQNNGV. This chain's CDR3 is CASSPPGALGGDEQYF. In DNA, the CDR3 is TGTGCCAGCAGCCCCCCAGGGGCCCTAGGGGGGGACGAGCAGTACTTC.

The chain links TRBV20-1 to TRBJ1-2, with D perhaps TRBD1 (5 bases). V dropped 3 bases and J dropped 3 bases, with 11 bases sitting between them. The CDR3 spans 13 residues. CDR1 is DFQATT and CDR2 is SNEGSKA in the germline V gene (reference sequence). The CDR3, as DNA: TGCAGTGCTAGGGGGGAACGGGACTATGGCTACACCTTC. Translating it yields CSARGERDYGYTF.

In this sample, this clonotype turned up a few times. The chain is built from TRBV25-1 and TRBJ2-3; TRBD2 matches at 11 bases. V dropped 3 bases and J dropped 2; count of bases not matched to a gene: 1. The V gene's germline CDR1 is MGHDK and CDR2 SYGVNS. The CDR3 is 15 amino acids. This CDR3 is CASSDSGRATDTQYF. The CDR3 nucleotides read TGTGCCAGCAGTGATAGCGGGAGGGCCACAGATACGCAGTATTTT.

This clonotype appeared a few times. The chain employs TRBV6-5 and TRBJ2-2, with D possibly being TRBD1 or TRBD2 (5 bases each). The germline V gene has CDR1 MNHEY and CDR2 SVGAGI. Between the trimmed V and J ends, which lost 2 bases and 8 bases, there was a span of 9 bases. This CDR3 contains 13 residues. The DNA for the CDR3 is TGTGCCAGCAGTTACCCGAGGGGTGGGGAGCTGTTTTTT. Translating it yields CASSYPRGGELFF.

The table lists this clonotype with a few counts. V usage is TRBV20-1 and J usage is TRBJ2-1; D gene ambiguous. The CDR3 has 12 residues. Trimming pared 4 bases from V and 3 bases from J, leaving 7 bases between. Germline lookup yields CDR1 DFQATT and CDR2 SNEGSKA (reference sequence). The CDR3 is CSAIYGYNEQFF. The CDR3 DNA reads as TGCAGTGCTATCTATGGCTACAATGAGCAGTTCTTC.

The chain carries TRBV9 and TRBJ2-1; TRBD2 aligns across 10 bases. CDR1 SGDLS and CDR2 YYNGEE come from the germline V gene. V lost 4 bases, J lost 4 bases, and 14 bases stayed unmatched. CDR3 size: 18 residues. The CDR3 sequence: CASSSGLVASGSYNEQFF. For the CDR3, the DNA is TGTGCCAGCAGCTCCGGGCTGGTGGCTAGCGGGAGTTACAATGAGCAGTTCTTC.

This clonotype has ten or more counts. Sequence at one end of the junction differs from germline and may be a read error. The chain employs TRBV7-2 and TRBJ2-2; D is unclear. CDR1 is SGHTA and CDR2 is FQGNSA in the germline V gene. This CDR3 comprises 13 residues. CDR3 DNA: TGTGCCAGCAGTTTAGAGAACACCGGGGAGCTGTTTTTT. It specifies CASSLENTGELFF.

There are a few counts of this clonotype. The V and J genes are TRBV3-1 and TRBJ2-3; D tentatively reads TRBD1 or TRBD2 (5 bases each). Germline assignment: CDR1 LGHDT and CDR2 YNNKEL (reference sequence). The germline V and J ends were trimmed by 0 bases and 10 bases, with 8 bases remaining between them. This CDR3 region has 12 residues. The CDR3 nucleotides are TGTGCCAGCAGCCAAGATCTGGGGGCGCAGTATTTT. It yields the protein CASSQDLGAQYF.

V usage is TRBV20-1 and J usage is TRBJ2-3; 8 positions agree with TRBD1. CDR3 size: 17 residues. Germline V gene lookup returns CDR1 DFQATT and CDR2 SNEGSKA (reference sequence). V gave up 1 base and J gave up 4 bases; unmatched junction bases: 13. CDR3 loop: CSARVLGQGIFSDTQYF. The CDR3 DNA reads TGCAGTGCTAGAGTCTTAGGACAGGGAATTTTCTCAGATACGCAGTATTTT.

As for this clonotype: The germline gene is not matched at one end of the junction; a read error may be the cause. The chain has TRBV12-3 or TRBV12-4 and TRBJ1-2; a possible D gene is TRBD1 (5 bases). The CDR3 length is 13 residues. In nucleotides, the CDR3 is TGTGCCAGCAGTTTGGCAGGGACCTATGGCTGCACCTTC. This gives the protein CASSLAGTYGCTF.

V is TRBV4-1 and J is TRBJ2-1; a weak D match, TRBD1 (5 bases). This CDR3 spans 13 amino acids. Trimming removed 2 bases from V and 10 bases from J, with 12 bases in between. Germline CDR1 MGHRA, CDR2 YSYEKL. The CDR3 nucleotides are TGCGCCAGCAGCCAACTCAGGGCGGACGAGCAGTTCTTC. This encodes CASSQLRADEQFF.

J is TRBJ1-5 and V is TRBV20-1; TRBD1 is a possible D gene (6 bases). From germline, CDR1 is DFQATT and CDR2 SNEGSKA (reference sequence). This CDR3 region has 14 residues. V was cut by 2 bases and J by 5 bases, with 13 bases left in between. CDR3 loop: CSARISGADQPQHF. CDR3 sequence (DNA): TGCAGTGCTAGAATTTCAGGGGCCGATCAGCCCCAGCATTTT.

This chain connects TRBV5-6 to TRBJ2-1; the match to TRBD2 covers 8 bases. The trim removed 5 bases at V and 4 bases at J, leaving 11 bases unmatched. There are 16 residues in the CDR3. Looked up from germline, CDR1 is SGHDT and CDR2 is YYEEEE. The chain's CDR3 is CASRLILAGQYNEQFF. The CDR3 nucleotides are TGTGCCAGCAGATTGATCCTAGCGGGCCAATACAATGAGCAGTTCTTC.

The CDR3 sequence: CASSSGLAGKLYNEQYF. The CDR3 DNA reads as TGTGCCAGCAGTTCAGGACTAGCGGGAAAGCTCTACAATGAGCAGTACTTC. The rearrangement joins TRBV6-2 or TRBV6-3 to TRBJ2-1, with TRBD2 matching over 12 bases. The DNA matches TRBJ2-7 better at its end, which makes the J call doubtful. CDR3 length equals 17 residues. Germline assignment: CDR1 MNHEY and CDR2 SVGEGT.

The rearrangement joins TRBV4-1 to TRBJ1-3; D unclear. Trimming stripped 3 bases from V and 0 bases from J, with 3 bases between. The CDR3 is made up of 13 amino acids. Germline-derived CDR1 and CDR2 are MGHRA and YSYEKL. The CDR3 region is CASSQNSGNTIYF. As DNA, the CDR3 is TGCGCCAGCAGCCAGAACTCTGGAAACACCATATATTTT.

This chain links TRBV12-3 or TRBV12-4 with TRBJ2-2; D unresolved. The CDR3 consists of 17 residues. V was clipped by 3 bases and J by 5 bases, with 19 bases between them. The CDR3 DNA sequence: TGTGCCAGCAGTTTTGGCGCGCTGGCCTTTGGGACCGGGGAGCTGTTTTTT. As protein: CASSFGALAFGTGELFF.

The rearrangement links TRBV10-2 to TRBJ1-4; the match to TRBD1 covers 11 bases. Germline V lookup: CDR1 WSHSY, CDR2 SAAADI. This CDR3 spans 13 amino acids. With V trimmed by 6 bases and J by 10 bases, 4 bases remained unmatched. CDR3 region: CASRDRGLIKLFF. DNA of the CDR3: TGCGCCAGCAGGGACAGGGGGCTGATAAAACTGTTTTTT.